The 29 T cell receptor beta chains listed next were all sequenced from one sample in a study of blood T cell repertoires in COVID-19. Measured with immunoSEQ multiplex PCR; TCRdb has only the in-frame clones, and not every one. The table records 500,000 or so clones, 87% of them present only once. Sample: PBMCs or T cells enriched from blood (not recorded which). The origin of the receptors is a woman aged 18-29 years who had recovered from COVID-19.

The J gene is TRBJ2-3, the V gene TRBV7-9; 15 bases match TRBD2. V lost 5 bases and J lost 2; bases outside the gene matches: 11. Germline V gives CDR1 SEHNR, CDR2 FQNEAQ (reference sequence). The CDR3 has 19 residues. CDR3 coding DNA: TGTGCCAGCAGCCCTCGACCGGGACTAGCGGGGGGCCACACAGATACGCAGTATTTT. Its protein product is CASSPRPGLAGGHTDTQYF.

The V and J genes are TRBV4-1 and TRBJ2-1; 10 bases agree with TRBD1. V dropped 4 bases and J dropped 5; count of bases not matched to a gene: 5. The CDR3 is 15 amino acids. Germline lookup yields CDR1 MGHRA and CDR2 YSYEKL. CDR3 bases: TGCGCCAGCAGCCGTCCGGGGACAGGGGACAATGAGCAGTTCTTC. Encoded protein: CASSRPGTGDNEQFF.

This rearrangement joins TRBV4-1 to TRBJ1-2; the D gene is possibly TRBD1 (6 bases). CDR3 length: 13 amino acids. The V end was cut by 4 bases, the J end by 4 bases, with 10 bases between. Germline V gives CDR1 MGHRA, CDR2 YSYEKL. DNA for the CDR3: TGCGCCAGCAGCCCCCTAGGGGGCTATGGCTACACCTTC. It codes for CASSPLGGYGYTF.

CDR3 region: CASSQERRGGGYTF. The CDR3, as DNA: TGTGCCAGCAGCCAAGAGAGAAGAGGAGGGGGCTACACCTTC. This chain links TRBV14 with TRBJ1-2; unclear D gene. Trimming pared 0 bases from V and 8 bases from J, leaving 13 bases between. CDR3 size: 14 residues. CDR1 and CDR2 (germline): SGHDN, FVKESK.

This chain uses TRBV30 with TRBJ1-2; TRBD1 agrees at 8 bases. The J segment lost 8 bases and the V segment lost 6 bases, leaving 8 bases of the junction unmatched. This CDR3 spans 12 amino acids. Germline V lookup: CDR1 GTSNPN, CDR2 SVGIG (reference sequence). In DNA, the CDR3 is TGTGCCTGCCACAGGGGGTTCCTAGGCTACACCTTC. Residues: CACHRGFLGYTF.

The V gene is TRBV5-1, the J gene TRBJ1-5, with 10 bases aligning to TRBD1. This CDR3 is 20 amino acids long. Per germline, CDR1 SGHRS and CDR2 YFSETQ. The trim removed 2 bases at V and 3 bases at J, leaving 17 bases unmatched. Here the CDR3 DNA reads TGCGCCAGCAGCTTCAACCGGGACAGGGGACCCATGGGGTCCAATCAGCCCCAGCATTTT. Translation gives CASSFNRDRGPMGSNQPQHF.

The CDR3 sequence is CAWSGEGNEKLFF. In DNA form, the CDR3 reads TGTGCCTGGAGTGGAGAGGGAAATGAAAAACTGTTTTTT. The chain couples TRBV30 to TRBJ1-4; D is unresolved. Germline lookup yields CDR1 GTSNPN and CDR2 SVGIG (reference sequence). The CDR3 has 13 amino acids. V was trimmed by 1 base and J by 5 bases, leaving 8 bases between them.

The chain links TRBV10-3 to TRBJ2-1, with D tentatively TRBD2 (7 bases). The germline gives CDR1 ENHRY, CDR2 SYGVKD. Trimming took off 10 bases at V and 2 bases at J, with 12 bases between the two ends. This CDR3 has 13 residues. Here the CDR3 reads CASRGTTYNEQFF. Here the CDR3 DNA reads TGTGCCAGTAGGGGGACTACCTACAATGAGCAGTTCTTC.

This clone occurred once. The identical CDR3 is also encoded by other nucleotide sequences in the sample. The gene calls are TRBV5-1 and TRBJ1-1, with 7 bases identical to TRBD1. This CDR3 is 14 amino acids long. J gave up 5 bases and V 0 bases, and 4 bases lay outside the gene matches. In germline, CDR1 is SGHRS, CDR2 YFSETQ. The CDR3 is CASSLGQGGTEAFF. The CDR3 DNA reads as TGCGCCAGCAGCTTGGGACAGGGCGGGACTGAAGCTTTCTTT. The full variable domain, its missing parts supplied by reference TRBV5-1 and TRBJ1-1, is KAGVTQTPRYLIKTRGQQVTLSCSPISGHRSVSWYQQTPGQGLQFLFEYFSETQRNKGNFPGRFSGRQFSNSRSEMNVSTLELGDSALYLCASSLGQGGTEAFFGQGTRLTVV.

This clone was counted a few times. This chain uses TRBV3-1 (or the pseudogene TRBV3-2) with TRBJ2-7, with 12 bases matching TRBD1. Germline assignment: CDR1 LGHDT and CDR2 YNNKEL (reference sequence). The CDR3 extends over 15 amino acids. J gave up 5 bases and V 4 bases, and 6 bases lay outside the gene matches. The CDR3 DNA follows: TGTGCCAGCAGCCCACCCGGGACAGGGGGCGACGAGCAGTACTTC. This sequence encodes CASSPPGTGGDEQYF.

The chain is built from TRBV5-6 and TRBJ1-2, with D unresolved. Germline CDR1 and CDR2: SGHDT and YYEEEE. The CDR3 is made up of 14 amino acids. Trimming shortened V by 1 base and J by 8 bases, and 15 bases separated the two germline ends. DNA of the CDR3: TGTGCCAGCAGCTTGCCGACGCAGACACGCGGCTACACCTTC. This translates into CASSLPTQTRGYTF.

V usage is TRBV18 and J usage is TRBJ2-7, with 9 bases identical to TRBD1. CDR3 length: 15 amino acids. Losses at the gene ends were 6 bases for V and 4 bases for J; bases not matched to a gene: 10. CDR1 is KGHSH and CDR2 is LQKENI in the germline V gene. CDR3 nucleotides: TGTGCCAGCTCGCGCTACGGGACAGGGCAATACGAGCAGTACTTC. It translates to CASSRYGTGQYEQYF.

This clone was recorded a few times. This rearrangement joins TRBV19 to TRBJ2-7; TRBD1 agrees at 11 bases. The CDR3 contains 14 residues. V dropped 3 bases and J dropped 10; count of bases not matched to a gene: 8. Germline V gene lookup returns CDR1 LNHDA and CDR2 SQIVND (reference sequence). CDR3 residues: CASSIRGQGVEQYF. In DNA form, the CDR3 reads TGTGCCAGTAGTATTAGGGGACAGGGGGTTGAACAGTACTTC.

The rearrangement uses TRBV2 and TRBJ1-5; D is uncertain. The CDR3 runs 15 residues. Between the trimmed V and J ends, which lost 1 base and 6 bases, there was a span of 13 bases. Germline V CDR1 and CDR2: SNHLY, FYNNEI. The CDR3, as DNA: TGTGCCAGCAGTGAAGAAGGAGGGATGGCTCAGCCCCAGCATTTT. This translates into CASSEEGGMAQPQHF.

This chain links TRBV19 with TRBJ2-7, with D tentatively TRBD1 (7 bases). The length of the CDR3 is 15 residues. The V end lost 5 bases, the J end lost 3 bases, and 17 bases lay between the germline ends. Per germline, CDR1 LNHDA and CDR2 SQIVND (reference sequence). The CDR3 spells CASSEGGQPDYEQYF. In DNA form, the CDR3 reads TGTGCCAGTAGTGAGGGGGGACAGCCGGACTACGAGCAGTACTTC.

This clone was counted a few times. The rearrangement joins TRBV2 to TRBJ2-5; D is unclear. There are 13 residues in the CDR3. Germline loops: CDR1 SNHLY, CDR2 FYNNEI. Between the trimmed V and J ends, which lost 3 bases and 5 bases, there was a span of 10 bases. CDR3 protein: CASSDGKLETQYF. The CDR3, as DNA: TGTGCCAGCAGTGACGGTAAGCTGGAGACCCAGTACTTC.

The chain links TRBV29-1 to TRBJ1-1; D gene uncertain. CDR3 size: 14 residues. V lost 5 bases to trimming and J lost 4 bases, with 17 bases between them. Germline CDR1 reads SQVTM; CDR2 reads ANQGSEA. The CDR3 loop reads CSVRPARVGTEAFF. In nucleotides, the CDR3 is TGCAGCGTTCGCCCGGCCCGGGTTGGCACTGAAGCTTTCTTT.

The sample holds a few counts of this clone. The rearrangement joins TRBV7-9 to TRBJ1-6; D possibly corresponds to TRBD1 (5 bases). Germline-derived CDR1 and CDR2 are SEHNR and FQNEAQ (reference sequence). The V and J ends lost 5 bases and 11 bases respectively, with 10 bases between them. The CDR3 extends over 12 amino acids. CDR3 loop: CASSREGTPLHF. The CDR3 DNA sequence: TGTGCCAGCAGCCGGGAGGGGACACCCCTCCACTTT.

The chain combines TRBV5-1 with TRBJ1-2, with TRBD1 identical over 8 bases. The germline gives CDR1 SGHRS, CDR2 YFSETQ. CDR3 length: 15 residues. J gave up 6 bases and V 4 bases, and 11 bases lay outside the gene matches. In DNA form, the CDR3 reads TGCGCCAGCAGCCCGGACAGGGATACTACGGATGGCTACACCTTC. Its translation: CASSPDRDTTDGYTF. Full variable domain (outside the CDR3, taken from reference TRBV5-1 and TRBJ1-2): KAGVTQTPRYLIKTRGQQVTLSCSPISGHRSVSWYQQTPGQGLQFLFEYFSETQRNKGNFPGRFSGRQFSNSRSEMNVSTLELGDSALYLCASSPDRDTTDGYTFGSGTRLTVV.

The chain carries TRBV5-1 and TRBJ2-3, with no clear D. The V end lost 5 bases, the J end lost 10 bases, and 17 bases lay between the germline ends. CDR3 length: 13 amino acids. Germline V gene data show CDR1 as SGHRS and CDR2 as YFSETQ. CDR3 in amino acids: CASSPTFEFSQYF. The CDR3 DNA reads TGCGCCAGCAGTCCGACTTTCGAGTTTTCGCAGTATTTT.

This clone was detected only once. The chain joins TRBV15 to TRBJ1-1; a possible D gene is TRBD1 (5 bases). This CDR3 region has 15 residues. The germline V gene has CDR1 LNHNV and CDR2 YYDKDF (reference sequence). Trimming left V 2 bases short and J 2 bases short, with 12 bases between. Here the CDR3 reads CATSRRGPLNTEAFF. CDR3 coding DNA: TGTGCCACCAGCAGAAGGGGCCCCTTAAACACTGAAGCTTTCTTT.

The chain recombines TRBV7-9 with TRBJ2-1, with D perhaps TRBD2 (6 bases). V gave up 2 bases and J gave up 13 bases, with 21 bases separating them. The CDR3 spans 15 residues. Germline V CDR1 and CDR2: SEHNR, FQNEAQ (reference sequence). The CDR3, as DNA: TGTGCCAGCAGCTTATCTAAGTGGGGGGTCTTTCCCCAGTTCTTC. Translation gives CASSLSKWGVFPQFF.

The chain uses TRBV29-1 and TRBJ1-1, with a weak D call TRBD1 (6 bases). Between the trimmed V and J ends, which lost 7 bases and 1 base, there was a span of 10 bases. The CDR3 length is 12 residues. CDR1 is SQVTM and CDR2 is ANQGSEA in the germline V gene. CDR3 region: CSGTAKNTEAFF. The CDR3 DNA sequence: TGCAGCGGGACAGCAAAGAACACTGAAGCTTTCTTT.

The sample holds one count of this clone. This chain joins TRBV2 and TRBJ1-6; D uncertain. From germline, CDR1 is SNHLY and CDR2 FYNNEI. V lost 1 base and J 0 bases, leaving 7 bases between the germline ends. The CDR3 has 16 residues. The CDR3 reads CASSEGLPSYNSPLHF. The DNA of the CDR3 is TGTGCCAGCAGTGAAGGGCTTCCCTCCTATAATTCACCCCTCCACTTT. The full variable domain, completed using reference TRBV2 and TRBJ1-6, is EPEVTQTPSHQVTQMGQEVILRCVPISNHLYFYWYRQILGQKVEFLVSFYNNEISEKSEIFDDQFSVERPDGSNFTLKIRSTKLEDSAMYFCASSEGLPSYNSPLHFGNGTRLTVT.

The gene calls are TRBV2 and TRBJ2-1; D is possibly TRBD2 (5 bases). V gave up 6 bases and J gave up 4 bases, with 10 bases separating them. The germline gives CDR1 SNHLY, CDR2 FYNNEI. The CDR3 is 13 amino acids. The CDR3 protein is CASREDLYNEQFF. As DNA, the CDR3 is TGTGCCAGCAGGGAGGATCTTTACAATGAGCAGTTCTTC.

This CDR3 is CATSDKPGQTYEQYF. The CDR3 bases are TGTGCCACCAGTGATAAACCGGGACAGACCTACGAGCAGTACTTC. The chain employs TRBV24-1 and TRBJ2-7; 7 nucleotides agree with TRBD1. V lost 3 bases and J lost 2; bases outside the gene matches: 6. This CDR3 spans 15 amino acids. CDR1 KGHDR and CDR2 SFDVKD come from the germline V gene.

V gene TRBV7-8 combines with J gene TRBJ1-1; the D gene is possibly TRBD1 (6 bases). V was cut by 5 bases and J by 1 base, with 14 bases left in between. The CDR3 consists of 15 residues. Germline V gene sequence: CDR1 SGHVS, CDR2 FQNEAQ. CDR3: CASSLTTGRNTEAFF. For the CDR3, the DNA is TGTGCCAGCAGCCTCACGACAGGCAGGAACACTGAAGCTTTCTTT. Combining the CDR3 with reference TRBV7-8 and TRBJ1-1 gives the whole variable domain GAGVSQSPRYKVAKRGQDVALRCDPISGHVSLFWYQQALGQGPEFLTYFQNEAQLDKSGLPSDRFFAERPEGSVSTLKIQRTQQEDSAVYLCASSLTTGRNTEAFFGQGTRLTVV.

This clone was observed once. The V and J genes are TRBV2 and TRBJ1-5; D not resolved. The germline V gene encodes CDR1 SNHLY and CDR2 FYNNEI. This CDR3 has 13 residues. The V end was cut by 8 bases, the J end by 5 bases, with 13 bases between. This CDR3 reads CASSQAEYQPQHF. The DNA of the CDR3 is TGTGCCAGCTCGCAGGCTGAATATCAGCCCCAGCATTTT. The complete variable domain, with remaining parts taken from reference TRBV2 and TRBJ1-5, reads EPEVTQTPSHQVTQMGQEVILRCVPISNHLYFYWYRQILGQKVEFLVSFYNNEISEKSEIFDDQFSVERPDGSNFTLKIRSTKLEDSAMYFCASSQAEYQPQHFGDGTRLSIL.

The chain is built from TRBV5-1 and TRBJ1-2; D is unresolved. The CDR3 length is 13 residues. The ends were cut back, 4 bases at V and 3 bases at J, with 10 bases in the middle. Germline V gene lookup returns CDR1 SGHRS and CDR2 YFSETQ. CDR3 residues: CASSPGEYYGYTF. The CDR3 DNA reads as TGCGCCAGCAGCCCCGGGGAATACTATGGCTACACCTTC. Together with reference TRBV5-1 and TRBJ1-2, the CDR3 gives the full variable domain: KAGVTQTPRYLIKTRGQQVTLSCSPISGHRSVSWYQQTPGQGLQFLFEYFSETQRNKGNFPGRFSGRQFSNSRSEMNVSTLELGDSALYLCASSPGEYYGYTFGSGTRLTVV.